This record looks at one T cell receptor (beta chain) sequence and its context. This clonotype was picked up a small number of times. Its target antigen remains unknown. Per-nucleotide qualities are absent, and no much larger clonotype sits a single base away. The TCR beta CDR3 regions were amplified from the RNA transcripts. For the first round of RT-PCR on the TCR CDR3, the HTBI primer set was used together with the Qiagen OneStep RT-PCR kit. Libraries were constructed in a second round of multiplex PCR, after which size selection and purification were performed. Libraries were sequenced paired-end with 100 bp reads on an Illumina HiSeq2000. Regarding the original processing steps: SOAPnuke was used to process the raw data, with reads discarded if the reads contained adapters or uncalled bases, had a mean Phred below 15, or lacked an exact constant-primer or identifier match. High-quality paired reads were merged using COPE v1.2.5, and each unique nucleotide sequence was defined as a clonotype. MiTCR v1.1 was used to align clonotypes to the IMGT TRBV, TRBD and TRBJ reference segments. Only V-J combinations with frequency above 0.0001, covering 99% to 99.2% of repertoires, were analysed. The TCS score was defined as the ratio of F50 (clonal expansion) to E x V (chaos), calculated using BLOSUM62-based TCRdist between CDR3 peptides within each V-J. Welch's t-statistics and random forest reduced 500 to 550 V-J features to 13, which were used in a naive Bayes classifier (R e1071). TCRdb trimmed the raw reads at Q25, called clones with MiXCR and kept productive beta chains. CDR3 protein sequences are deduplicated, and each keeps its most common genes and DNA. The V and J calls were determined by TCRdb, not by the authors. In all, the sample holds some 500,000 distinct CDR3 sequences, and 15% to 20% of those were seen once. The ten largest clonotypes hold around 32% of the sample.

The record originates from a study of T cells in Graves' hyperthyroidism and ophthalmopathy (dated by TCRdb to 2018 to 2020). At the level of the whole study: Peripheral blood was collected at initial diagnosis, before any treatment. The 80 to 100 discovery patients were randomly divided into training and test sets at a 7:3 ratio. To identify TCR V-J signatures that set the groups apart, the researchers used a discovery cohort of more than 95 patients, made up of 40 to 45 with Graves' ophthalmopathy and 57 with stable Graves' hyperthyroidism. Prospective prediction of ophthalmopathy was tested in an independent validation cohort consisting of some 18 hyperthyroidism patients and about 17 patients who later progressed to ophthalmopathy. The paper reports TCR Vbeta CDR3 sequencing of approximately 140 peripheral blood samples: approximately 41 ophthalmopathy, some 80 hyperthyroidism and 17 progressor patients. After sampling, hyperthyroidism patients received methimazole starting at 30 mg daily, and ophthalmopathy patients received high-dose intravenous methylprednisolone. In more than 5 Graves' hyperthyroidism patients, the study also compared T-cell repertoires from thyroid tissue with T-cell repertoires from blood.

Moderately to severely active disease, a Clinical Activity Score of at least 3, a NOSPECS grade of at least 4, and a duration under 3 months were present in ophthalmopathy patients. Patients with uncontrolled infections, other autoimmune diseases, pregnancy or lactation were excluded. Diagnoses were based on clinical symptoms, serum thyroxine and TRAb, thyroid ultrasound and orbital computed tomography. PBMCs were separated from approximately 10 ml of fresh peripheral blood using Ficoll-Paque density gradient centrifugation. Trizol reagent was used to extract total RNA, and RNA quality was then checked on an Agilent 2100 Bioanalyzer. V is cut by 7 bases and J by 0 bases, and the space between the germline ends is 13 bases. The germline V gene (reference sequence) supplies CDR1 GTSNPN and CDR2 SVGIG. Its CDR3 holds 14 amino acids, cysteine through phenylalanine. CDR3 DNA is the only sequence kept; it has 42 bases, read in frame from the first base.

Results and caveats for the whole study, not just this receptor: In cross-validation, a model built on a 13 V-J signature told ophthalmopathy apart from stable hyperthyroidism with just under 90% sensitivity and around 83% specificity, and in testing the same model reached 80%/75%. In validation, progression to ophthalmopathy was predicted by the model with around 70% sensitivity and 72.22% specificity, a median of approximately 6.5 months before onset. Sample size was not statistically predetermined, and investigators were not blinded to group allocation. Most expanded thyroid clonotypes (frequency above 0.001) were also detected in blood, suggesting blood repertoires may reflect thyroid immune responses.

This sequence was found in a woman aged 25-40 years with Graves' ophthalmopathy. Material for sequencing was blood. The sequence is built from TRBV30 and TRBJ2-1; TRBD1 could be the D gene, as 6 bases match. The CDR3 has the sequence CASNRVGSYNEQFF. The nucleotides are TGTGCCTCCAACAGGGTCGGCTCCTACAATGAGCAGTTCTTC.